These T cell receptor beta chains were read from a single sample in a study of T cell responses to AZD1222 COVID-19 vaccine. Profiled with immunoSEQ multiplex PCR; TCRdb holds only in-frame clones, not every one. The sample holds some 130,000 clones; around nine tenths are singletons and the top ten take approximately 2.8%. Here the sequenced sample was peripheral blood, taken on day 0 of AZD1222 vaccination. The receptor source for this set is an adult in good health. Each CDR3 is given with its conserved first and last residue. The D gene is left open where the match is weak. Size is omitted from some rows. Given values are once, few, many or a class for expanded clones.

clone_size: NA
v_call: TRBV12-3/TRBV12-4
j_call: TRBJ1-1
d_call: NA
cdr3_aa: CASSLTSTIEAFF
cdr3_nt: TGTGCCAGCAGTTTGACTTCGACAATTGAAGCTTTCTTT

clone_size: few
v_call: TRBV5-4
j_call: TRBJ2-7
d_call: NA
cdr3_aa: CASSLGGTQYEQYF
cdr3_nt: TGTGCCAGCAGCTTGGGTGGGACACAGTACGAGCAGTACTTC

clone_size: NA
v_call: TRBV19
j_call: TRBJ1-5
d_call: NA
cdr3_aa: CASSIGVLPGPHQPQHF
cdr3_nt: TGTGCCAGTAGTATAGGGGTCCTCCCCGGCCCCCATCAGCCCCAGCATTTT

clone_size: NA
v_call: TRBV14
j_call: TRBJ2-5
d_call: TRBD2
cdr3_aa: CASSQATSAPGVAQYF
cdr3_nt: TGTGCCAGCAGCCAGGCCACTAGCGCCCCAGGCGTCGCCCAGTACTTC

clone_size: NA
v_call: TRBV29-1
j_call: TRBJ2-1
d_call: TRBD2
cdr3_aa: CSGGLAGPNEQFF
cdr3_nt: TGCAGCGGGGGACTAGCGGGACCGAATGAGCAGTTCTTC

clone_size: NA
v_call: TRBV7-3
j_call: TRBJ2-1
d_call: TRBD2
cdr3_aa: CASSVTGTSYGGEQFF
cdr3_nt: TGTGCCAGCAGCGTAACCGGGACTAGTTATGGTGGTGAGCAGTTCTTC

clone_size: NA
v_call: TRBV4-1
j_call: TRBJ1-1
d_call: NA
cdr3_aa: CASRSAGPANTEAFF
cdr3_nt: TGCGCCAGCAGATCGGCGGGGCCGGCGAACACTGAAGCTTTCTTT

clone_size: NA
v_call: TRBV30
j_call: TRBJ1-1
d_call: NA
cdr3_aa: CAWSVTGGLNTEAFF
cdr3_nt: TGTGCCTGGAGTGTAACGGGGGGTCTGAACACTGAAGCTTTCTTT

clone_size: NA
v_call: TRBV5-1
j_call: TRBJ2-3
d_call: NA
cdr3_aa: CASSLGGEEDTQYF
cdr3_nt: TGCGCCAGCAGCCTGGGCGGGGAGGAGGATACGCAGTATTTT

clone_size: NA
v_call: TRBV11-2
j_call: TRBJ1-2
d_call: NA
cdr3_aa: CASSPDRNYGYTF
cdr3_nt: TGTGCCAGCAGCCCTGACAGAAACTATGGCTACACCTTC

clone_size: once
v_call: TRBV2
j_call: TRBJ1-1
d_call: NA
cdr3_aa: CASMLLENTEAFF
cdr3_nt: TGTGCCAGCATGTTGTTGGAAAACACTGAAGCTTTCTTT

clone_size: NA
v_call: TRBV19
j_call: TRBJ1-2
d_call: NA
cdr3_aa: CASSLAPPNYGYTF
cdr3_nt: TGTGCCAGTAGTCTCGCGCCTCCTAACTATGGCTACACCTTC

clone_size: NA
v_call: TRBV6-5
j_call: TRBJ1-2
d_call: NA
cdr3_aa: CASSYSTGDYGYTF
cdr3_nt: TGTGCCAGCAGTTACTCGACGGGGGACTATGGCTACACCTTC

clone_size: once
v_call: TRBV7-9
j_call: TRBJ1-1
d_call: TRBD1
cdr3_aa: CASSSDRGQEAFF
cdr3_nt: TGTGCCAGCAGCTCAGACAGGGGGCAGGAAGCTTTCTTT

clone_size: NA
v_call: TRBV6-5
j_call: TRBJ2-3
d_call: NA
cdr3_aa: CASSRGGTDTQYF
cdr3_nt: TGTGCCAGCAGTAGAGGGGGCACAGATACGCAGTATTTT

clone_size: NA
v_call: TRBV12-3/TRBV12-4
j_call: TRBJ2-3
d_call: TRBD1
cdr3_aa: CASSLGTGTTQYF
cdr3_nt: TGTGCCAGCAGTTTGGGGACAGGGACGACGCAGTATTTT

clone_size: NA
v_call: TRBV6-1
j_call: TRBJ1-2
d_call: NA
cdr3_aa: CASSEGHFYGYTF
cdr3_nt: TGTGCCAGCAGTGAAGGACACTTCTATGGCTACACCTTC

clone_size: NA
v_call: TRBV7-8
j_call: TRBJ2-7
d_call: NA
cdr3_aa: CASSEVTAYEQYF
cdr3_nt: TGTGCCAGCAGCGAAGTGACCGCCTACGAGCAGTACTTC

clone_size: NA
v_call: TRBV11-3
j_call: TRBJ2-1
d_call: TRBD1
cdr3_aa: CASSLGQVSYNEQFF
cdr3_nt: TGTGCCAGCAGCCTGGGACAGGTCTCCTACAATGAGCAGTTCTTC

clone_size: NA
v_call: TRBV12-3/TRBV12-4
j_call: TRBJ1-2
d_call: TRBD1
cdr3_aa: CAIRQGDYGYTF
cdr3_nt: TGTGCCATCAGACAGGGTGACTATGGCTACACCTTC

clone_size: few
v_call: TRBV4-1
j_call: TRBJ1-3
d_call: TRBD1
cdr3_aa: CASRSPGTAGNTIYF
cdr3_nt: TGCGCCAGCAGATCACCCGGGACAGCTGGAAACACCATATATTTT

clone_size: NA
v_call: TRBV29-1
j_call: TRBJ2-3
d_call: TRBD2
cdr3_aa: CSVDRLAGEGADTQYF
cdr3_nt: TGCAGCGTTGACCGACTAGCGGGAGAGGGGGCAGATACGCAGTATTTT

clone_size: once
v_call: TRBV2
j_call: TRBJ1-3
d_call: TRBD1
cdr3_aa: CASSEARGPGNTIYF
cdr3_nt: TGTGCCAGCAGTGAAGCCAGGGGGCCTGGAAACACCATATATTTT

clone_size: once
v_call: TRBV27
j_call: TRBJ2-3
d_call: NA
cdr3_aa: CASSWRSPTDTQYF
cdr3_nt: TGTGCCAGCAGTTGGCGGTCACCCACAGATACGCAGTATTTT

clone_size: NA
v_call: TRBV3-1/TRBV3-2
j_call: TRBJ2-2
d_call: NA
cdr3_aa: CASSQVSTGELFF
cdr3_nt: TGTGCCAGCAGCCAAGTGAGCACCGGGGAGCTGTTTTTT

clone_size: NA
v_call: TRBV19
j_call: TRBJ2-1
d_call: NA
cdr3_aa: CASSIARGRGNEQFF
cdr3_nt: TGTGCCAGTAGTATCGCCCGAGGGCGCGGGAATGAGCAGTTCTTC

clone_size: NA
v_call: TRBV7-6
j_call: TRBJ2-7
d_call: TRBD1
cdr3_aa: CASSLGGQGYEQYF
cdr3_nt: TGTGCCAGCAGCTTAGGTGGACAGGGGTACGAGCAGTACTTC

clone_size: NA
v_call: TRBV9
j_call: TRBJ1-3
d_call: NA
cdr3_aa: CASSVDFGNTIYF
cdr3_nt: TGTGCCAGCAGCGTAGACTTTGGCAACACCATATATTTT

clone_size: NA
v_call: TRBV20-1
j_call: TRBJ2-7
d_call: NA
cdr3_aa: CSASVGIEQYF
cdr3_nt: TGCAGTGCTAGTGTGGGGATCGAGCAGTACTTC

clone_size: NA
v_call: TRBV15
j_call: TRBJ2-6
d_call: NA
cdr3_aa: CATSLENSGANVLTF
cdr3_nt: TGTGCCACCTCCCTCGAAAACTCTGGGGCCAACGTCCTGACTTTC

clone_size: once
v_call: TRBV28
j_call: TRBJ1-5
d_call: NA
cdr3_aa: CASTSGYQPQHF
cdr3_nt: TGTGCCAGCACCTCGGGTTATCAGCCCCAGCATTTT

clone_size: NA
v_call: TRBV28
j_call: TRBJ1-3
d_call: NA
cdr3_aa: CASSLAAISGNTIYF
cdr3_nt: TGTGCCAGCAGTTTAGCTGCTATCTCTGGAAACACCATATATTTT

clone_size: NA
v_call: TRBV3-1/TRBV3-2
j_call: TRBJ2-5
d_call: TRBD1
cdr3_aa: CASSRGTGEETQYF
cdr3_nt: TGTGCCAGCAGCCGAGGGACAGGGGAAGAGACCCAGTACTTC

clone_size: NA
v_call: TRBV9
j_call: TRBJ1-1
d_call: TRBD1
cdr3_aa: CASSAGGWNTEAFF
cdr3_nt: TGTGCCAGCAGCGCAGGGGGCTGGAACACTGAAGCTTTCTTT

clone_size: NA
v_call: TRBV3-1/TRBV3-2
j_call: TRBJ2-5
d_call: TRBD2
cdr3_aa: CASSQAVAGGTQYF
cdr3_nt: TGTGCCAGCAGCCAAGCGGTAGCGGGAGGGACCCAGTACTTC

clone_size: once
v_call: TRBV2
j_call: TRBJ1-2
d_call: NA
cdr3_aa: CASSLAYGYTF
cdr3_nt: TGTGCCAGCAGTCTGGCATATGGCTACACCTTC

clone_size: NA
v_call: TRBV19
j_call: TRBJ2-7
d_call: NA
cdr3_aa: CASSRAGLLHEQYF
cdr3_nt: TGTGCCAGTTCCAGGGCAGGGCTTCTCCACGAGCAGTACTTC

clone_size: once
v_call: TRBV5-5
j_call: TRBJ1-4
d_call: NA
cdr3_aa: CASSSVRGTNEKLFF
cdr3_nt: TGTGCCAGCAGCTCGGTCAGGGGAACTAATGAAAAACTGTTTTTT

clone_size: few
v_call: TRBV25-1
j_call: TRBJ1-4
d_call: NA
cdr3_aa: CASSEHGGNEKLFF
cdr3_nt: TGTGCCAGCAGTGAGCACGGCGGGAATGAAAAACTGTTTTTT

clone_size: NA
v_call: TRBV6-5
j_call: TRBJ1-3
d_call: NA
cdr3_aa: CASSWHSGESTIYF
cdr3_nt: TGTGCCAGCAGTTGGCACAGTGGAGAGAGCACCATATATTTT

clone_size: NA
v_call: TRBV14
j_call: TRBJ2-1
d_call: TRBD2
cdr3_aa: CASSLSRTSGRAGEQFF
cdr3_nt: TGTGCCAGCAGCCTCTCCCGGACTAGCGGGAGGGCGGGTGAGCAGTTCTTC

clone_size: NA
v_call: TRBV5-6
j_call: TRBJ2-3
d_call: NA
cdr3_aa: CASSLGGRRTDTQYF
cdr3_nt: TGTGCCAGCAGCTTGGGAGGGCGGCGCACAGATACGCAGTATTTT

clone_size: NA
v_call: TRBV5-1
j_call: TRBJ2-5
d_call: NA
cdr3_aa: CASSLEGETQYF
cdr3_nt: TGCGCCAGCAGCTTGGAAGGAGAGACCCAGTACTTC

clone_size: NA
v_call: TRBV11-2
j_call: TRBJ1-2
d_call: NA
cdr3_aa: CASSRWEGYGYTF
cdr3_nt: TGTGCCAGCAGCAGATGGGAAGGCTATGGCTACACCTTC

clone_size: NA
v_call: TRBV7-2
j_call: TRBJ1-2
d_call: NA
cdr3_aa: CASSLRAYYGYTF
cdr3_nt: TGTGCCAGCAGCTTAAGGGCTTACTATGGCTACACCTTC

clone_size: once
v_call: TRBV15
j_call: TRBJ1-5
d_call: NA
cdr3_aa: CATADIGASRQPQHF
cdr3_nt: TGTGCCACCGCAGACATCGGGGCATCAAGGCAGCCCCAGCATTTT

clone_size: NA
v_call: TRBV12-3/TRBV12-4
j_call: TRBJ1-5
d_call: NA
cdr3_aa: CASSLGNQPQHF
cdr3_nt: TGTGCCAGCAGTTTAGGCAATCAGCCCCAGCATTTT

clone_size: NA
v_call: TRBV5-1
j_call: TRBJ1-2
d_call: NA
cdr3_aa: CASSPGWAMSYGYTF
cdr3_nt: TGCGCCAGCAGCCCCGGATGGGCCATGAGCTATGGCTACACCTTC

clone_size: NA
v_call: TRBV7-9
j_call: TRBJ1-1
d_call: TRBD1
cdr3_aa: CASSPWTGGRNTEAFF
cdr3_nt: TGTGCCAGCAGCCCCTGGACAGGGGGACGGAACACTGAAGCTTTCTTT

clone_size: once
v_call: TRBV3-1/TRBV3-2
j_call: TRBJ2-4
d_call: NA
cdr3_aa: CASSQGTQDIQYF
cdr3_nt: TGTGCCAGCAGCCAGGGGACTCAGGACATTCAGTACTTC

clone_size: NA
v_call: TRBV27
j_call: TRBJ2-7
d_call: NA
cdr3_aa: CASSLSRGHEQYF
cdr3_nt: TGTGCCAGCAGTTTATCGAGAGGCCACGAGCAGTACTTC